These T cell receptor beta chains were read from a single sample in a study of cytomegalovirus exposure and HLA in healthy donors. Here immunoSEQ multiplex PCR was the method, and the copy in TCRdb shows in-frame clones only, minus some. Among 65,000 or so clones listed, approximately 94% were seen once. The specimen sequenced was PBMCs. These receptors originate from a man between 18 and 35 years old in good health and CMV-seropositive. Both conserved end residues are part of each CDR3. A D gene is named only where the DNA matches it firmly. For some rows the clone size is stated as once, few or many, or as a class when expanded; others skip it.

size | D | J | V | CDR3 | DNA
once | NA | TRBJ2-7 | TRBV7-6 | CASSSLTGSSYEQYF | TGTGCCAGCAGCTCCTTGACAGGCAGCTCCTACGAGCAGTACTTC
NA | NA | TRBJ2-7 | TRBV11-2 | CASSSWGAGDYEQYF | TGTGCCAGCAGTTCCTGGGGAGCAGGGGACTACGAGCAGTACTTC
NA | NA | TRBJ1-2 | TRBV27 | CASSLTGSNYGYTF | TGTGCCAGCAGTTTAACGGGTAGTAACTATGGCTACACCTTC
NA | NA | TRBJ2-6 | TRBV4-3 | CASSSWRFSGANVLTF | TGCGCCAGCAGTTCCTGGCGGTTCTCTGGGGCCAACGTCCTGACTTTC
NA | TRBD2 | TRBJ2-5 | TRBV7-8 | CASSSLSGSGETQYF | TGTGCCAGCAGCTCGCTTAGCGGGAGCGGTGAGACCCAGTACTTC
NA | TRBD1 | TRBJ2-5 | TRBV14 | CASSQGTGTGKETQYF | TGTGCCAGCAGCCAAGGTACCGGGACAGGCAAAGAGACCCAGTACTTC
NA | NA | TRBJ2-5 | TRBV9 | CASSATSEWQTQYF | TGTGCCAGCAGTGCCACTAGTGAGTGGCAGACCCAGTACTTC
NA | TRBD1 | TRBJ2-3 | TRBV28 | CASSLGSRGQVTQYF | TGTGCCAGCAGTTTAGGAAGCAGGGGGCAGGTTACGCAGTATTTT
NA | NA | TRBJ2-1 | TRBV7-3 | CASSATWGGEQFF | TGTGCCAGCAGCGCGACTTGGGGAGGTGAGCAGTTCTTC
NA | NA | TRBJ2-7 | TRBV30 | CAWSITGYEQYF | TGTGCCTGGAGTATAACAGGCTACGAGCAGTACTTC
NA | NA | TRBJ2-3 | TRBV11-1 | CASSLAIRADTQYF | TGTGCCAGCAGCTTAGCCATCCGAGCAGATACGCAGTATTTT
NA | TRBD2 | TRBJ2-5 | TRBV19 | CASSQGLAGETQYF | TGTGCCAGTAGTCAGGGACTAGCGGGAGAGACCCAGTACTTC
once | TRBD1 | TRBJ2-6 | TRBV2 | CASSNSGQGYSGANVLTF | TGTGCCAGCAGTAACAGTGGACAGGGATACTCTGGGGCCAACGTCCTGACTTTC
NA | NA | TRBJ2-1 | TRBV28 | CASSLRVDGNNEQFF | TGTGCCAGCAGTCTCCGGGTGGATGGAAACAATGAGCAGTTCTTC
NA | TRBD1 | TRBJ1-2 | TRBV15 | CATSSRDRTDYGYTF | TGTGCCACCAGCAGCCGGGACAGGACTGACTATGGCTACACCTTC
NA | NA | TRBJ2-7 | TRBV27 | CASSPGHSYEQYF | TGTGCCAGCAGTCCGGGACACTCCTACGAGCAGTACTTC
NA | TRBD1 | TRBJ1-1 | TRBV11-3 | CASSLDRSGGTEAFF | TGTGCCAGCAGCTTAGATCGCTCAGGGGGCACTGAAGCTTTCTTT
NA | TRBD2 | TRBJ2-7 | TRBV4-3 | CASSQVAGSGYEQYF | TGCGCCAGCAGCCAGGTAGCGGGTAGTGGCTACGAGCAGTACTTC
NA | TRBD1 | TRBJ2-6 | TRBV6-1 | CASSETTGIITGANVLTF | TGTGCCAGCAGTGAAACGACAGGGATTATTACTGGGGCCAACGTCCTGACTTTC
NA | TRBD1 | TRBJ2-7 | TRBV2 | CARGRGQDSYEQYF | TGTGCCAGGGGAAGGGGACAGGACTCCTACGAGCAGTACTTC
NA | TRBD1 | TRBJ1-5 | TRBV28 | CASSTDRASRQPQHF | TGTGCCAGCAGTACCGACAGGGCTTCACGGCAGCCCCAGCATTTT
NA | NA | TRBJ2-7 | TRBV5-4 | CASSLRGTTYEQYF | TGTGCCAGCAGCCTCAGGGGTACTACCTACGAGCAGTACTTC
NA | NA | TRBJ2-2 | TRBV19 | CASSRSRTETGELFF | TGTGCCAGTAGTAGGAGCAGGACAGAGACCGGGGAGCTGTTTTTT
NA | NA | TRBJ2-7 | TRBV10-3 | CAISVAGDVSYEQYF | TGTGCCATCAGTGTAGCAGGGGATGTGTCCTACGAGCAGTACTTC
NA | NA | TRBJ1-2 | TRBV28 | CASEGIRGYTF | TGTGCCAGCGAGGGTATTCGGGGCTACACCTTC
NA | TRBD2 | TRBJ2-1 | TRBV4-3 | CASSQGVGSGRVKDNEQFF | TGCGCCAGCAGCCAAGGGGTGGGTAGCGGGAGAGTCAAGGACAATGAGCAGTTCTTC
NA | NA | TRBJ2-1 | TRBV18 | CASSPRSRGKDYNEQFF | TGTGCCAGCTCACCACGGTCCAGGGGCAAAGACTACAATGAGCAGTTCTTC
NA | NA | TRBJ1-1 | TRBV20-1 | CSASWNTEAFF | TGCAGTGCGTCGTGGAACACTGAAGCTTTCTTT
NA | NA | TRBJ1-5 | TRBV4-1 | CASSQDRGLSNQPQHF | TGCGCCAGCAGCCAAGATAGGGGTCTTAGCAATCAGCCCCAGCATTTT
NA | NA | TRBJ2-6 | TRBV27 | CASSTTAGGDSGANVLTF | TGTGCCAGCAGTACTACCGCCGGGGGAGACTCTGGGGCCAACGTCCTGACTTTC
NA | TRBD2 | TRBJ2-1 | TRBV10-2 | CASLSSGRGNEQFF | TGCGCCAGCTTGTCTAGCGGGAGGGGGAATGAGCAGTTCTTC
NA | TRBD1 | TRBJ2-7 | TRBV6-1 | CASSAGTGGLLSYEQYF | TGTGCCAGCAGTGCAGGGACAGGGGGCCTTCTCTCCTACGAGCAGTACTTC